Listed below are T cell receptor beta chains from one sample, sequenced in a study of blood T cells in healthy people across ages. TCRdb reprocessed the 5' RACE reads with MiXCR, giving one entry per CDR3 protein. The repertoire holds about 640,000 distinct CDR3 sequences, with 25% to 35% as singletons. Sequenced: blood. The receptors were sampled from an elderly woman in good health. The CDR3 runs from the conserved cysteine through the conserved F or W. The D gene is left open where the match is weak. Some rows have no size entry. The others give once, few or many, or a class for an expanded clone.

DNA: TGTGCCAGCAGCTTAGACACAGGGCCTGGGACCCAGTACTTC
CDR3: CASSLDTGPGTQYF
size: many
J: TRBJ2-5
V: TRBV7-2
D: NA

DNA: TGTGCCAGCAGTGACCACGGGGGCAACTATGGCTACACCTTC
CDR3: CASSDHGGNYGYTF
size: few
J: TRBJ1-2
V: TRBV25-1
D: NA

DNA: TGTGCCAGCAGCAAGACTAGCGGGGGGACCGACTACAATGAGCAGTTCTTC
CDR3: CASSKTSGGTDYNEQFF
size: many
J: TRBJ2-1
V: TRBV7-9
D: TRBD2

DNA: TGTGCCAGCAGCGTACTACAGGGAGGAAAACTGTTTTTT
CDR3: CASSVLQGGKLFF
size: NA
J: TRBJ1-4
V: TRBV7-6
D: NA

DNA: TGTGCCTGGAGTGTTAGTAGCAATCAGCCCCAGCATTTT
CDR3: CAWSVSSNQPQHF
size: NA
J: TRBJ1-5
V: TRBV30
D: NA

DNA: TGTGCCAGCGGCCGATGGACAGGGGACTATGGCTACACCTTC
CDR3: CASGRWTGDYGYTF
size: NA
J: TRBJ1-2
V: TRBV6-5
D: TRBD1

DNA: TGTGCCAGCACCGGGGGGGCCTTTGAGCAGTTCTTC
CDR3: CASTGGAFEQFF
size: many
J: TRBJ2-1
V: TRBV28
D: TRBD2

DNA: TGCAGTGCAGACGGGACAGGGAAGGGAGAGACCCAGTACTTC
CDR3: CSADGTGKGETQYF
size: many
J: TRBJ2-5
V: TRBV20-1
D: TRBD1

DNA: TGCAGTGCATCAGAACAGGGGGCGAAAACTGAAGCTTTCTTT
CDR3: CSASEQGAKTEAFF
size: few
J: TRBJ1-1
V: TRBV20-1
D: TRBD1

DNA: TGCAGTGCCGAGACAGGGAGGGAGACTGAAGCTTTCTTT
CDR3: CSAETGRETEAFF
size: few
J: TRBJ1-1
V: TRBV20-1
D: TRBD1

DNA: TGCAGTGCTAGTTCCGTGTCGGCCGGCGTTCAGCCCCAGCATTTT
CDR3: CSASSVSAGVQPQHF
size: many
J: TRBJ1-5
V: TRBV20-1
D: NA

DNA: TGTGCCAGCAGTGTCGGGACATGGTCGTCGCCCCAGCATTTT
CDR3: CASSVGTWSSPQHF
size: many
J: TRBJ1-5
V: TRBV2
D: NA

DNA: TGCAGTGCTAGAGATCGACCGAGGATTACTGAAGCTTTCTTT
CDR3: CSARDRPRITEAFF
size: NA
J: TRBJ1-1
V: TRBV20-1
D: NA

DNA: TGCAGCGTTGTAGGGGGGCTTTCCTACAATGAGCAGTTCTTC
CDR3: CSVVGGLSYNEQFF
size: NA
J: TRBJ2-1
V: TRBV29-1
D: NA

DNA: TGTGCCAGCAGCCCGCAGGGGGCAGTTAGCACTGAAGCTTTCTTT
CDR3: CASSPQGAVSTEAFF
size: many
J: TRBJ1-1
V: TRBV7-2
D: TRBD1

DNA: TGCGCCAGCAGCCAAGGTGGGGGTTTGGGTGAAAAACTGTTTTTT
CDR3: CASSQGGGLGEKLFF
size: few
J: TRBJ1-4
V: TRBV4-3
D: NA

DNA: TGTGCCAGCACTCCCCGGGGGGACTACAATGAGCAGTACTTC
CDR3: CASTPRGDYNEQYF
size: NA
J: TRBJ2-7
V: TRBV9
D: TRBD2

DNA: TGTGCCATCACCCAGGTAACAGGGGGCGCCTACAATGAGCAGTTCTTC
CDR3: CAITQVTGGAYNEQFF
size: NA
J: TRBJ2-1
V: TRBV10-3
D: TRBD1

DNA: TGCGCCAGCACCCAAGCGGAGCCAATCTACAATGAGCAGTTCTTC
CDR3: CASTQAEPIYNEQFF
size: NA
J: TRBJ2-1
V: TRBV5-1
D: NA

DNA: TGTGCCACCAGTGATTATAGACAGGTCGAGACAGATACGCAGTATTTT
CDR3: CATSDYRQVETDTQYF
size: many
J: TRBJ2-3
V: TRBV24-1
D: NA

DNA: TGTGCCAGCACTATTAGACCCCCCGATGACGGCTTCAGCTCCTACGAGCAGTACTTC
CDR3: CASTIRPPDDGFSSYEQYF
size: many
J: TRBJ2-7
V: TRBV7-9
D: NA

DNA: TGCGCCAGCAGTCTTAGGGCCGGGGACACTGAAGCTTTCTTT
CDR3: CASSLRAGDTEAFF
size: many
J: TRBJ1-1
V: TRBV4-3
D: NA

DNA: TGCGCCAGCAAGGGACAGGGGGCCATGAGCAATCAGCCCCGGCATTTT
CDR3: CASKGQGAMSNQPRHF
size: NA
J: TRBJ1-5
V: TRBV6-6
D: TRBD1

DNA: TGTGCCAGCACCGATAGCGGGGGCACCGAGCAGTACTTC
CDR3: CASTDSGGTEQYF
size: many
J: TRBJ2-7
V: TRBV7-9
D: TRBD2

DNA: TGTGCCAGCAGTCCTTCAACTAGTTCCGGGGAGCTGTTTTTT
CDR3: CASSPSTSSGELFF
size: NA
J: TRBJ2-2
V: TRBV6-6
D: NA

DNA: TGTGCCAGCATACTAGACAGGGGGATGGGGGAAAAACTGTTTTTT
CDR3: CASILDRGMGEKLFF
size: NA
J: TRBJ1-4
V: TRBV6-1
D: TRBD1

DNA: TGTGCCAGCAGCCAAGGGGACATCCGGAACACTGAAGCTTTCTTT
CDR3: CASSQGDIRNTEAFF
size: NA
J: TRBJ1-1
V: TRBV3-1
D: NA

DNA: TGTGCCAGCTCACCCTCTGGCGAGCAGTACTTC
CDR3: CASSPSGEQYF
size: many
J: TRBJ2-7
V: TRBV18
D: NA

DNA: TGCAGTGCGTTGCGGCAGGTGGTTACTGAAGCTTTCTTT
CDR3: CSALRQVVTEAFF
size: few
J: TRBJ1-1
V: TRBV20-1
D: NA